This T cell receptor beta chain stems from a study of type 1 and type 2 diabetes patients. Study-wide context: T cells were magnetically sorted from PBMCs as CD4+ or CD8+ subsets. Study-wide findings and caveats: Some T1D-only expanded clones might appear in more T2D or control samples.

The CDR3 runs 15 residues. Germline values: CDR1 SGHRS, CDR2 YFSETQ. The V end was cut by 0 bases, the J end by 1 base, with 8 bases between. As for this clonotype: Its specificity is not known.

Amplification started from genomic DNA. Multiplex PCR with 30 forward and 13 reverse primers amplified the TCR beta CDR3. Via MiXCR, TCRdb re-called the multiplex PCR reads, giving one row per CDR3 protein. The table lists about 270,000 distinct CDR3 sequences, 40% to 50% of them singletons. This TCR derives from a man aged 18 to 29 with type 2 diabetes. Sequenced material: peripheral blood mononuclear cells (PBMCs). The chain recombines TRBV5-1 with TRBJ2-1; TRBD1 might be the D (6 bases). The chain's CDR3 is CASSLDRESYNEQFF. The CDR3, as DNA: TGCGCCAGCAGCTTGGACAGGGAATCCTACAATGAGCAGTTCTTC.